Below are 6 T cell receptor beta chains sequenced from a single sample in a study of blood T cell repertoires in COVID-19. Profiled with immunoSEQ multiplex PCR; TCRdb holds only in-frame clones, not every one. Among roughly 65,000 clones listed, roughly 80% were seen once. Sequenced sample: peripheral blood. These receptor sequences come from a man in his sixties with acute or convalescent COVID-19.

The V and J genes are TRBV4-1 and TRBJ1-2, with D possibly TRBD1 on 5 matching bases. CDR3 length: 16 residues. The V end lost 0 bases, the J end lost 3 bases, and 14 bases lay between the germline ends. In germline, CDR1 is MGHRA, CDR2 YSYEKL. Here the CDR3 reads CASSQDSRVGYYGYTF. As DNA, the CDR3 is TGCGCCAGCAGCCAAGATTCCAGGGTAGGTTACTATGGCTACACCTTC.

The chain uses TRBV5-1 and TRBJ1-2; the D is unclear. The CDR3 covers 13 residues. Trimming took 3 bases from V and 4 from J, leaving 10 bases between them. Per germline, CDR1 SGHRS and CDR2 YFSETQ. CDR3 coding DNA: TGCGCCAGCAGCTCGGCGGGGAGCTATGGCTACACCTTC. Translating it yields CASSSAGSYGYTF.

The rearrangement links TRBV3-1 (or the pseudogene TRBV3-2) to TRBJ2-2, with TRBD2 matching over 16 bases. V trimming: 4 bases; J trimming: 9 bases; junction bases outside the gene matches: 5. CDR1 and CDR2 from the germline V gene are LGHDT and YNNKEL (reference sequence). The CDR3 totals 16 residues. The CDR3 spells CASSLGTSGGARELFF. The CDR3 coding sequence is TGTGCCAGCAGCCTTGGGACTAGCGGGGGGGCCAGGGAGCTGTTTTTT.

V is TRBV2 and J is TRBJ2-7; D is perhaps TRBD1 (5 bases). The V gene lost 6 bases and the J gene lost 0 bases, with 12 bases spanning the gap. This CDR3 is built from 14 residues. The germline CDR1 and CDR2 sequences are SNHLY and FYNNEI. Here the CDR3 reads CASRHWGPSYEQYF. CDR3 bases: TGTGCCAGCAGGCACTGGGGCCCCTCCTACGAGCAGTACTTC.

The chain employs TRBV4-2 and TRBJ2-2; 9 bases match TRBD1. J lost 4 bases, V lost 1 base, and 7 bases had no gene match. Per germline, CDR1 LGHNA and CDR2 YNFKEQ. The CDR3 totals 17 residues. CDR3 region: CASSQALKTGGTGELFF. DNA of the CDR3: TGTGCCAGCAGCCAAGCCCTGAAGACAGGGGGCACCGGGGAGCTGTTTTTT.

A single count supports this clone. The chain joins TRBV5-1 to TRBJ1-1; D might be TRBD1 (6 bases). CDR1 and CDR2 (germline): SGHRS, YFSETQ. Trimming took 4 bases from V and 1 from J, leaving 11 bases between them. This CDR3 region has 14 residues. As DNA, the CDR3 is TGCGCCAGCAGCAAGGACAGCCAGAACACTGAAGCTTTCTTT. Encoded protein: CASSKDSQNTEAFF.